Presented here are 7 T cell receptor beta chains from one specimen sequenced in a study of breast tumors, draining lymph nodes, adjacent tissues (dated by TCRdb to 2016 to 2017). Library preparation used multiplex PCR. The sequencer listed for this sample is Illumina HiSeq 2000. TCRdb applied fastp at Q25 and MiXCR to the public reads, then kept only in-frame beta chains. One record per CDR3 amino acid sequence lists the most common genes and DNA. In this sample the table shows some 170,000 distinct CDR3 sequences, 33% of which occur a single time. Clones ranked in the top ten supply over 3.5% of the sample. The lymph node samples were taken from the axillary draining lymph nodes of breast cancer patients. Sequencing input: axillary lymph node tissue. These receptors originate from a female donor with breast cancer. Some clones in this sample may be carry-over from other donors' samples.

The genes are TRBV6-5 and TRBJ2-2; no clear D. V was pared by 3 bases and J by 8 bases, with 13 bases between. CDR1 MNHEY and CDR2 SVGAGI come from the germline V gene. This CDR3 has 14 residues. CDR3 region: CASSYIAVPGELFF. DNA of the CDR3: TGTGCCAGCAGTTATATAGCCGTGCCGGGGGAGCTGTTTTTT.

Details on this clonotype: Likely a read error: the CDR3 ends without its conserved phenylalanine or tryptophan. This sequence joins TRBV7-9 and TRBJ1-3; D not certain. Germline V gene data show CDR1 as SEHNR and CDR2 as FQNEAQ (reference sequence). The V end was cut by 4 bases, the J end by 4 bases, with 20 bases between. The CDR3 has 17 amino acids. The CDR3 bases are TGTGCCAGCAGCTCCGTGGCCGACTTCCGCTCCGGAAACACCATATATATT. Its protein product is CASSSVADFRSGNTIYI.

On this clonotype itself: In this CDR3 the conserved last residue, phenylalanine or tryptophan, is missing, so a read error is likely. The chain employs TRBV20-1 and TRBJ1-1; D is unresolved. The CDR3 has 13 amino acids. Germline V CDR1 and CDR2: DFQATT, SNEGSKA (reference sequence). The V end was cut by 5 bases, the J end by 0 bases, with 10 bases between. The CDR3 nucleotides read TGCAGTGCTCGGACGGTCATGAACACTGAAGCTTTCTTG. This codes for CSARTVMNTEAFL.

In DNA, the CDR3 is TGCAGTGCGGCAACAGGGGGTGAAAAACTGTTTTTT. Amino acid sequence: CSAATGGEKLFF. V gene TRBV20-1 combines with J gene TRBJ1-4; 8 bases align to TRBD1. CDR3 length: 12 amino acids. Germline values: CDR1 DFQATT, CDR2 SNEGSKA (reference sequence). The junction had 4 bases not matched to a gene; V was cut back by 6 bases and J by 7 bases.

The chain joins TRBV5-1 to TRBJ1-1; TRBD1 matches 10 bases. The ends lost 4 bases at V and 3 bases at J; junction bases unmatched: 18. CDR1 and CDR2 (germline): SGHRS, YFSETQ. This CDR3 has 19 amino acids. CDR3 sequence reads: CASSPLGTGEGWLDTEAFF. CDR3 nucleotides: TGCGCCAGCAGCCCATTGGGGACAGGGGAAGGGTGGTTGGACACTGAAGCTTTCTTT.

In this sample, this clonotype turned up a few times. This sequence may be a read error, since a much larger clone differs from it by one base. This sequence joins TRBV6-5 and TRBJ2-5; weak D call: TRBD2 (6 bases). This CDR3 is built from 15 residues. V was cut by 4 bases and J by 6 bases, with 18 bases left in between. Germline V gene sequence: CDR1 MNHEY, CDR2 SVGAGI. Written as DNA, the CDR3 is TGTGCCAGCAGTTCCTCCTCCGGGACTTGGAAGACCCAGTACTTC. It encodes CASSSSSGTWKTQYF.

This clonotype was recorded at least ten times. V usage is TRBV7-9 and J usage is TRBJ2-1, with 10 bases aligning to TRBD2. Trimming removed 5 bases from V and 4 bases from J; junction bases left unmatched: 14. Germline CDR1 is SEHNR and CDR2 is FQNEAQ (reference sequence). The CDR3 consists of 18 residues. Written as DNA, the CDR3 is TGTGCCAGCAGCGCCCGGACTAGCGGTTATGGGGCTTACAATGAGCAGTTCTTC. Protein product: CASSARTSGYGAYNEQFF.